One sample yielded the 21 T cell receptor beta chains listed below, sequenced in a study of blood T cell repertoires in COVID-19. The assay was immunoSEQ multiplex PCR, and TCRdb's table has in-frame clones only and misses some. The data show 200,000 to 250,000 clones, 85% to 90% seen once. Sequenced sample: peripheral blood. These receptors were obtained from a man aged 55 to 70 with acute or convalescent COVID-19.

J is TRBJ2-7 and V is TRBV7-6, with 7 positions matching TRBD2. Losses at the gene ends were 5 bases for V and 0 bases for J; bases not matched to a gene: 10. Germline V CDR1 and CDR2: SGHVS, FNYEAQ. This CDR3 comprises 16 residues. The CDR3 region has the DNA TGTGCCAGCAGCCCGTCCGGGACTACTCACTCCTACGAGCAGTACTTC. Translation: CASSPSGTTHSYEQYF.

This clone occurred many times. The genes are TRBV10-1 and TRBJ2-7; perhaps TRBD1 as D (6 bases). The germline V gene has CDR1 WNHNN and CDR2 SYGVQD (reference sequence). This CDR3 has 15 amino acids. V lost 3 bases and J 3 bases, leaving 15 bases between the germline ends. CDR3 protein: CASSDSGQQFYEQYF. The CDR3 region has the DNA TGCGCCAGCAGTGATTCGGGACAACAGTTCTACGAGCAGTACTTC.

A single count supports this clone. This chain connects TRBV7-2 to TRBJ1-4, with D perhaps matching TRBD1 (5 bases). The CDR3 has 18 amino acids. V was cut by 2 bases and J by 2 bases, with 18 bases left in between. CDR1 SGHTA and CDR2 FQGNSA come from the germline V gene. The CDR3 is CASSLLLLSGGTNEKLFF. The CDR3, as DNA: TGTGCCAGCAGCTTATTGCTGTTAAGTGGGGGGACTAATGAAAAACTGTTTTTT.

V and J are TRBV19 and TRBJ2-1; perhaps TRBD2 as D (5 bases). Germline V gene lookup returns CDR1 LNHDA and CDR2 SQIVND (reference sequence). V shed 5 bases and J shed 2 bases, with 25 bases lying between them. The CDR3 has 19 residues. The CDR3 is CASSFTTNFRGAPYNEQFF. CDR3 DNA: TGTGCCAGTAGTTTCACTACCAATTTTCGGGGAGCTCCCTACAATGAGCAGTTCTTC.

This chain links TRBV5-6 with TRBJ1-1, with 7 bases fitting TRBD1. After removal of 5 bases from V and 1 base from J, the junction contained 5 bases not matched to a gene. Germline CDR1 is SGHDT and CDR2 is YYEEEE. The length of the CDR3 is 14 residues. The chain's CDR3 is CASRTDRANTEAFF. The CDR3 DNA reads TGTGCCAGCAGGACTGACAGGGCGAACACTGAAGCTTTCTTT.

V and J are TRBV19 and TRBJ2-5, with no clear D. Trimming pared 5 bases from V and 1 base from J, leaving 8 bases between. Germline V gene data show CDR1 as LNHDA and CDR2 as SQIVND (reference sequence). This CDR3 has 13 residues. CDR3 in amino acids: CASSRRFQETQYF. CDR3 DNA: TGTGCCAGTAGTCGGCGGTTCCAAGAGACCCAGTACTTC.

CDR3 DNA: TGTGCCAGCAGCTTAGCGGCAGGTAGCGGGTCACTGGGGGTCTACGAGCAGTACTTC. Translation gives CASSLAAGSGSLGVYEQYF. J is TRBJ2-7 and V is TRBV11-2; 7 bases match TRBD2. V shed 1 base, J shed 3 bases, and the junction held 18 bases outside the gene matches. The germline V gene encodes CDR1 SGHAT and CDR2 FQNNGV. There are 19 residues in the CDR3.

This chain links TRBV5-4 with TRBJ1-3; possibly TRBD1 for D (6 bases). Germline loops: CDR1 SGHNT, CDR2 YYREEE (reference sequence). The V end lost 5 bases, the J end lost 6 bases, and 12 bases lay between the germline ends. The CDR3 consists of 13 residues. DNA for the CDR3: TGTGCCAGCAGTCAAACAGGGTTAAACACCATATATTTT. Residues: CASSQTGLNTIYF.

The chain has TRBV30 and TRBJ1-3; the match to TRBD1 covers 12 bases. In germline, CDR1 is GTSNPN, CDR2 SVGIG (reference sequence). V shed 0 bases and J 0 bases; nucleotides not matched to a gene: 3. This CDR3 is built from 17 residues. The CDR3: CAWSVRGQGASGNTIYF. CDR3 DNA sequence: TGTGCCTGGAGTGTACGGGGACAGGGGGCCTCTGGAAACACCATATATTTT.

The chain links TRBV6-1 to TRBJ1-2, with 8 bases lining up with TRBD1. The CDR3 totals 16 residues. The V gene end was trimmed by 2 bases and the J gene end by 4 bases; junction bases not matched to a gene: 9. Per germline, CDR1 MNHNS and CDR2 SASEGT. CDR3 loop: CASSERGTGGGYGYTF. DNA for the CDR3: TGTGCCAGCAGTGAACGGGGCACAGGGGGGGGCTATGGCTACACCTTC.

The gene calls are TRBV18 and TRBJ2-3; 11 nucleotides agree with TRBD2. Trimming cost V 1 base and J 9 bases; bases outside gene matches: 12. Germline CDR1 and CDR2: KGHSH and LQKENI. CDR3 length equals 17 residues. CDR3 in amino acids: CASSPLRTSGGPSTQYF. CDR3 in DNA: TGTGCCAGCTCACCACTTAGAACTAGCGGGGGCCCCTCGACGCAGTATTTT.

The genes are TRBV28 and TRBJ1-6, with 7 positions matching TRBD1. The CDR3 runs to 15 residues. V trimming: 3 bases; J trimming: 9 bases; junction bases outside the gene matches: 8. Germline V gene lookup returns CDR1 MDHEN and CDR2 SYDVKM. DNA for the CDR3: TGTGCCAGCAGTTTGGGCGGGCAGGGGGTTTCACCCCTCCACTTT. The encoded protein is CASSLGGQGVSPLHF.

V and J are TRBV9 and TRBJ1-4; D not resolved. The CDR3 covers 15 residues. The V and J ends lost 0 bases and 7 bases respectively, with 13 bases between them. Germline CDR1 reads SGDLS; CDR2 reads YYNGEE. The CDR3 nucleotides are TGTGCCAGCAGCGTAGGGGGAGGGAAGGGTGAAAAACTGTTTTTT. Encoded protein: CASSVGGGKGEKLFF.

This chain joins TRBV28 and TRBJ1-2, with a possible D match to TRBD1 (5 bases). Germline V CDR1 and CDR2: MDHEN, SYDVKM. The CDR3 length is 15 residues. V lost 10 bases, J lost 5 bases, and 23 bases lay in between. CDR3 nucleotides: TGTGCCACTGATCGGGACCTCTCGGGGGGATATGGCTACACCTTC. Its protein product is CATDRDLSGGYGYTF.

The chain combines TRBV4-3 with TRBJ2-1; D is possibly TRBD2 (6 bases). The V and J ends lost 3 bases and 4 bases respectively, with 13 bases between them. The length of the CDR3 is 15 residues. Germline CDR1 LGHNA, CDR2 YSLEER. The CDR3 here is CASSQRLGQYNEQFF. CDR3 nucleotides: TGCGCCAGCAGCCAGAGACTAGGCCAATACAATGAGCAGTTCTTC.

This chain links TRBV5-1 with TRBJ2-7; the match to TRBD1 covers 7 bases. This CDR3 comprises 15 residues. The V gene's germline CDR1 is SGHRS and CDR2 YFSETQ. V was clipped by 2 bases and J by 2 bases; unmatched bases: 7. CDR3 protein: CASSLDTGAPYEQYF. As DNA, the CDR3 is TGCGCCAGCAGCTTAGATACAGGGGCCCCCTACGAGCAGTACTTC. The full variable domain, its missing parts supplied by reference TRBV5-1 and TRBJ2-7, is KAGVTQTPRYLIKTRGQQVTLSCSPISGHRSVSWYQQTPGQGLQFLFEYFSETQRNKGNFPGRFSGRQFSNSRSEMNVSTLELGDSALYLCASSLDTGAPYEQYFGPGTRLTVT.

The chain carries TRBV5-1 and TRBJ1-1, with 7 bases that match TRBD1. The germline CDR1 and CDR2 sequences are SGHRS and YFSETQ. The V and J ends lost 2 bases and 1 base, in that order; junction bases with no gene match: 5. The CDR3 sequence is 15 residues long. In nucleotides, the CDR3 is TGCGCCAGCAGCTTATGGGACAGCACGAACACTGAAGCTTTCTTT. This codes for CASSLWDSTNTEAFF.

The chain joins TRBV5-1 to TRBJ2-5, with D perhaps TRBD2 (6 bases). The CDR3 covers 14 residues. In germline, CDR1 is SGHRS, CDR2 YFSETQ. V was trimmed by 3 bases and J by 2 bases, leaving 11 bases between them. The CDR3 DNA follows: TGCGCCAGCAGCTCCGGACGGGGGCAAGAGACCCAGTACTTC. Its translation is CASSSGRGQETQYF. The complete variable domain, with remaining parts taken from reference TRBV5-1 and TRBJ2-5, reads KAGVTQTPRYLIKTRGQQVTLSCSPISGHRSVSWYQQTPGQGLQFLFEYFSETQRNKGNFPGRFSGRQFSNSRSEMNVSTLELGDSALYLCASSSGRGQETQYFGPGTRLLVL.

This sequence joins TRBV2 and TRBJ2-7, with TRBD1 matching 9 bases. Germline values: CDR1 SNHLY, CDR2 FYNNEI. This CDR3 spans 14 amino acids. Trimming at V came to 6 bases and at J to 2 bases, leaving 5 bases not matched to a gene. CDR3 nucleotides: TGTGCCAGCAGGTTGACAGGGGGTCCCTACGAGCAGTACTTC. As protein: CASRLTGGPYEQYF. The whole variable domain, remainder taken from reference TRBV2 and TRBJ2-7, is EPEVTQTPSHQVTQMGQEVILRCVPISNHLYFYWYRQILGQKVEFLVSFYNNEISEKSEIFDDQFSVERPDGSNFTLKIRSTKLEDSAMYFCASRLTGGPYEQYFGPGTRLTVT.

The V and J genes are TRBV7-2 and TRBJ1-2, with D perhaps matching TRBD1 (6 bases). Germline V gene data show CDR1 as SGHTA and CDR2 as FQGNSA. The CDR3 is 16 residues long. V was pared by 2 bases and J by 3 bases, with 16 bases between. The CDR3 region has the DNA TGTGCCAGCAGCTTAAATCGGGGGGCCTCAGACTATGGCTACACCTTC. Residues: CASSLNRGASDYGYTF.

V and J are TRBV7-6 and TRBJ2-7; 10 positions match TRBD1. Germline CDR1 is SGHVS and CDR2 is FNYEAQ. This CDR3 has 16 amino acids. Trimming at V came to 5 bases and at J to 4 bases, leaving 11 bases not matched to a gene. CDR3 in DNA: TGTGCCAGCAGCCGGGTTGGGACAGGGGTCCTTTACGAGCAGTACTTC. The encoded protein is CASSRVGTGVLYEQYF.